One sample yielded the 23 T cell receptor beta chains listed below, sequenced in a study of cytomegalovirus exposure and HLA in healthy donors. The PCR contained 60 Vbeta and 13 Jbeta primers. Here immunoSEQ multiplex PCR was the method, and the copy in TCRdb shows in-frame clones only, minus some. The sample yields roughly 150,000 clones, over 70% seen once. Sequencing input: PBMCs. The receptors originated from a male donor in good health and CMV-seronegative.

The chain carries TRBV7-9 and TRBJ2-7; D is possibly TRBD1 (6 bases). Germline CDR1 is SEHNR and CDR2 is FQNEAQ (reference sequence). V dropped 2 bases and J dropped 3 bases, with 11 bases sitting between them. This CDR3 has 14 residues. This chain's CDR3 is CASSLMGQIYEQYF. The CDR3 DNA reads TGTGCCAGCAGCTTAATGGGACAAATCTACGAGCAGTACTTC.

This chain connects TRBV19 to TRBJ1-2, with TRBD1 matching 8 bases. Germline loops: CDR1 LNHDA, CDR2 SQIVND (reference sequence). The V segment lost 10 bases and the J segment 0 bases; nucleotides outside the gene matches: 7. The CDR3 has 14 amino acids. CDR3 nucleotides: TGTGCCACTACGACAGGGGAATCTAACTATGGCTACACCTTC. This codes for CATTTGESNYGYTF.

The chain combines TRBV6-6 with TRBJ1-3, with a weak D call TRBD1 (5 bases). In germline, CDR1 is MNHNY, CDR2 SVGAGI (reference sequence). The CDR3 is 14 amino acids. V gave up 0 bases and J gave up 4 bases, with 7 bases separating them. CDR3 loop: CASSYSGGGNTIYF. The CDR3 coding sequence is TGTGCCAGCAGTTACTCGGGGGGAGGAAACACCATATATTTT.

The genes are TRBV10-3 and TRBJ1-2; 7 bases map to TRBD1. The CDR3 totals 13 residues. Germline trimming cut 7 bases from V and 5 bases from J; bases unmatched to any gene: 7. Per germline, CDR1 ENHRY and CDR2 SYGVKD. The CDR3 region has the DNA TGTGCCATCACAGGGACAGAGGTTTATGGCTACACCTTC. The encoded protein is CAITGTEVYGYTF.

Only one count was recorded for this clone. The gene calls are TRBV6-1 and TRBJ2-7; 13 bases agree with TRBD2. V trimming: 0 bases; J trimming: 2 bases; junction bases outside the gene matches: 1. CDR1 MNHNS and CDR2 SASEGT come from the germline V gene. CDR3 length: 16 amino acids. Written as DNA, the CDR3 is TGTGCCAGCAGTGAAGCGGGGACTAGCGGGGCCTACGAGCAGTACTTC. It is translated as CASSEAGTSGAYEQYF.

On this clone itself: With a far larger clone one base away, a read error is the likely cause. The same CDR3 can be traced to other DNA sequences in this sample. This chain connects TRBV5-4 to TRBJ2-6, with D hard to call. V was cut by 4 bases and J by 4 bases, with 15 bases left in between. This CDR3 contains 16 residues. Germline CDR1 reads SGHNT; CDR2 reads YYREEE (reference sequence). The CDR3 reads CASSQDGGTGANVLTF. In nucleotides, the CDR3 is TGTGCCAGCAGCCAAGATGGCGGCACCGGGGCCAACGTCCTGACTTTC.

V is TRBV5-8 and J is TRBJ1-1; D is perhaps TRBD1 (6 bases). Looked up from germline, CDR1 is SGHTS and CDR2 is YDEGEE. This CDR3 has 16 residues. The V end was cut by 4 bases, the J end by 1 base, with 17 bases between. The CDR3 DNA follows: TGTGCCAGCAGCCTACCCAGCAGGGGCCAGAACACTGAAGCTTTCTTT. Protein sequence: CASSLPSRGQNTEAFF.

This clone was detected a few times. This rearrangement joins TRBV19 to TRBJ2-1, with D perhaps TRBD2 (6 bases). V gave up 3 bases and J gave up 5 bases, with 14 bases separating them. The CDR3 totals 15 residues. In germline, CDR1 is LNHDA, CDR2 SQIVND (reference sequence). The CDR3 nucleotides are TGTGCCAGTAGTATCGTAACGGGACTCAACAATGAGCAGTTCTTC. It specifies CASSIVTGLNNEQFF.

V gene TRBV2 combines with J gene TRBJ1-5; D is unclear. Germline V gives CDR1 SNHLY, CDR2 FYNNEI. The CDR3 is 13 amino acids. The V end lost 1 base, the J end lost 7 bases, and 8 bases lay between the germline ends. CDR3 nucleotides: TGTGCCAGCAGTGAAGAGGGCGGGCAGCCCCAGCATTTT. As protein: CASSEEGGQPQHF.

The chain employs TRBV9 and TRBJ2-5; a weak D match, TRBD1 (5 bases). Deletions cut 9 bases from V and 0 bases from J, with 9 bases between. Germline-derived CDR1 and CDR2 are SGDLS and YYNGEE. There are 12 residues in the CDR3. CDR3 DNA: TGTGCCATCCCGACAGACCAAGAGACCCAGTACTTC. This codes for CAIPTDQETQYF.

The genes are TRBV7-2 and TRBJ2-5; TRBD2 is a possible D gene (6 bases). The CDR3 totals 14 residues. The V gene's germline CDR1 is SGHTA and CDR2 FQGNSA. Between the trimmed V and J ends, which lost 3 bases and 2 bases, there was a span of 10 bases. CDR3 protein: CASSFSSVQETQYF. In DNA form, the CDR3 reads TGTGCCAGCAGCTTTTCTAGCGTACAAGAGACCCAGTACTTC.

The chain is built from TRBV7-2 and TRBJ2-7; 12 bases match TRBD2. V lost 4 bases to trimming and J lost 4 bases; unmatched junction nucleotides: 5. Germline CDR1 and CDR2: SGHTA and FQGNSA. The CDR3 contains 15 residues. The CDR3 here is CASSYRLAGVYEQYF. DNA of the CDR3: TGTGCCAGCAGCTACCGACTAGCGGGAGTATACGAGCAGTACTTC.

This clone has just a few counts. The chain uses TRBV19 and TRBJ1-5, with TRBD1 matching over 7 bases. The length of the CDR3 is 15 residues. The V gene's germline CDR1 is LNHDA and CDR2 SQIVND (reference sequence). Trimming removed 7 bases from V and 3 bases from J; junction bases left unmatched: 9. The CDR3 DNA sequence: TGTGCCAGTACCATGCGACAGGGAAACAATCAGCCCCAGCATTTT. Translating it yields CASTMRQGNNQPQHF.

This clone was found a few times. The rearrangement uses TRBV6-6 and TRBJ1-2; weak D call: TRBD1 (5 bases). The CDR3 sequence is 14 residues long. Germline CDR1 MNHNY, CDR2 SVGAGI (reference sequence). With 6 bases removed from V and 7 bases from J, the gap between germline ends came to 18 bases. CDR3 DNA: TGTGCCAGCAGCTCTCGACCGGGGGTCGCTGGCTACACCTTC. Translated: CASSSRPGVAGYTF.

J is TRBJ2-3 and V is TRBV4-3, with 8 bases lining up with TRBD2. J gave up 6 bases and V 8 bases, and 13 bases lay outside the gene matches. CDR1 LGHNA and CDR2 YSLEER come from the germline V gene. The CDR3 is 15 residues long. The chain's CDR3 is CASSPRSGSADTQYF. Written as DNA, the CDR3 is TGCGCCAGCTCCCCACGAAGCGGGAGCGCCGATACGCAGTATTTT.

This clone was picked up a small number of times. V usage is TRBV5-1 and J usage is TRBJ2-7, with D tentatively TRBD1 (5 bases). V was cut by 0 bases and J by 2 bases, with 9 bases left in between. Germline CDR1 reads SGHRS; CDR2 reads YFSETQ. There are 14 residues in the CDR3. This CDR3 reads CASSLAPGTYEQYF. In DNA, the CDR3 is TGCGCCAGCAGCTTGGCCCCAGGGACCTACGAGCAGTACTTC.

This rearrangement joins TRBV7-2 to TRBJ2-1, with 9 positions matching TRBD2. Germline lookup yields CDR1 SGHTA and CDR2 FQGNSA. The CDR3 has 14 residues. With 1 base clipped from V and 5 bases from J, the junction kept 0 bases outside the gene matches. The CDR3 protein is CASSLGGRDNEQFF. The CDR3 region has the DNA TGTGCCAGCAGCTTAGGCGGGAGGGACAATGAGCAGTTCTTC.

This rearrangement joins TRBV6-4 to TRBJ2-1; 11 bases match TRBD1. The CDR3 extends over 18 amino acids. Germline lookup yields CDR1 MRHNA and CDR2 SNTAGT. J gave up 3 bases and V 6 bases, and 13 bases lay outside the gene matches. The CDR3 DNA reads TGTGCCAGCAGAGAGGACAGGGGGCCGCAACGAAACTACAATGAGCAGTTCTTC. Translation: CASREDRGPQRNYNEQFF.

The chain links TRBV5-1 to TRBJ2-1, with 7 bases aligning to TRBD1. The CDR3 is made up of 18 amino acids. Per germline, CDR1 SGHRS and CDR2 YFSETQ. V trimming: 3 bases; J trimming: 1 base; junction bases outside the gene matches: 13. As DNA, the CDR3 is TGCGCCAGCAGCTGGACCCGGGACAGTGGAAGGTCCTACAATGAGCAGTTCTTC. This translates into CASSWTRDSGRSYNEQFF.

V is TRBV5-4 and J is TRBJ2-5, with TRBD2 matching over 11 bases. The CDR3 runs 17 residues. V dropped 0 bases and J dropped 5; count of bases not matched to a gene: 9. Germline lookup yields CDR1 SGHNT and CDR2 YYREEE (reference sequence). Here the CDR3 DNA reads TGTGCCAGCAGCTTGGAGGGTAGCGGGAGGGCTAGGGAGACCCAGTACTTC. Amino acids: CASSLEGSGRARETQYF.

V and J are TRBV5-1 and TRBJ1-4; D is undetermined. Germline V gene data show CDR1 as SGHRS and CDR2 as YFSETQ. The length of the CDR3 is 16 residues. Trimming removed 2 bases at V and 5 bases at J, with 16 bases between. The CDR3 coding sequence is TGCGCCAGCAGCTTTAGCGGAGCCGCTACGAATGAAAAACTGTTTTTT. Translation: CASSFSGAATNEKLFF.

This clone was detected a few times. The rearrangement uses TRBV27 and TRBJ2-7, with TRBD2 matching over 9 bases. The CDR3 covers 14 residues. CDR1 is MNHEY, CDR2 SMNVEV, per germline (reference sequence). Trimming took 5 bases from V and 6 from J; bases not matched to a gene: 8. CDR3 nucleotide sequence: TGTGCCAGCAGTGGTACTGGCGGGGGGGCCGAGCAGTACTTC. Translating it yields CASSGTGGGAEQYF.

V gene TRBV28 combines with J gene TRBJ1-3, with D maybe TRBD1 (5 bases). Germline V gene data show CDR1 as MDHEN and CDR2 as SYDVKM. Trimming took 6 bases from V and 7 from J, leaving 19 bases between them. This CDR3 comprises 15 residues. The CDR3 is CASSIPRGSPNTIYF. The CDR3 region has the DNA TGTGCCAGCAGCATCCCTAGGGGATCTCCTAACACCATATATTTT.